Detailed here is one T cell receptor (beta chain). As originally analysed: Amplification of reference gene primers provided the estimated nucleated cell counts. TCRdb keeps only in-frame clones here, not all; method: immunoSEQ multiplex PCR. V and J calls and clone size are copied from that table; D and trimming were computed from the DNA. The sample has 150,000 to 200,000 clones; around nine tenths are singletons. The CDR3 is 16 residues long. V was pared by 1 base and J by 4 bases, with 13 bases between. CDR1 and CDR2 (germline): SGHVS, FNYEAQ. The sample originates from a study of blood T cell repertoires in COVID-19. Overall study context: Donors in the United States, Italy and Spain gave samples during acute or convalescent COVID-19.

The specimen sequenced was peripheral blood. The gene calls are TRBV7-6 and TRBJ2-2, with a weak D call TRBD1 (5 bases). The TCR sequence derives from a man aged 55 to 69 with active or convalescent COVID-19. This chain's CDR3 is CASSLVAGLATGELFF. As DNA, the CDR3 is TGTGCCAGCAGCTTAGTTGCAGGGTTGGCCACCGGGGAGCTGTTTTTT.